Reported below is one T cell receptor beta chain. The source of the sample is a study of blood T cell repertoires in COVID-19. All exposed participants met a person with COVID-19 within 2 weeks before entering the study. Profiled with immunoSEQ multiplex PCR; TCRdb holds only in-frame clones, not every one. The profile shows 50,000 to 65,000 clones, more than 55% of them singletons. The ends were cut back, 5 bases at V and 2 bases at J, with 7 bases in the middle. Germline V gene lookup returns CDR1 GTSNPN and CDR2 SVGIG (reference sequence). This CDR3 comprises 13 residues. This TCR was recovered from a woman aged 60-75 years who had been exposed to COVID-19. Sequenced material: PBMCs or T cells enriched from blood (not recorded which). The J gene is TRBJ1-6, the V gene TRBV30, with D uncertain. The CDR3 reads CAWQITYNSPLHF. The DNA of the CDR3 is TGTGCCTGGCAGATTACCTATAATTCACCCCTCCACTTT.